The next 4 T cell receptor beta chains were all read from a single sample in a study of cytomegalovirus exposure and HLA in healthy donors. It was with 60 Vbeta and 13 Jbeta primers that the PCR ran. Sequencing used immunoSEQ multiplex PCR; TCRdb keeps in-frame clones, though not all of them. Of 150,000 to 200,000 clones listed, about four fifths were seen once; the top ten hold roughly 13%. Sequencing input: PBMCs. The receptors were gathered from a woman aged 45-59 years in good health and CMV-seronegative.

This chain connects TRBV4-3 to TRBJ2-7, with D possibly TRBD2 on 5 matching bases. The germline V gene has CDR1 LGHNA and CDR2 YSLEER. The CDR3 runs to 14 residues. Trimming cost V 1 base and J 3 bases, with 10 bases left between them. The CDR3 reads CASSQVLGNYEQYF. CDR3 bases: TGCGCCAGCAGCCAAGTTCTCGGGAACTACGAGCAGTACTTC.

Only a few counts were recorded for this clone. In DNA, the CDR3 is TGTGCCACTCAGGGGGCTTTCGACTATGGCTACACCTTC. Its translation is CATQGAFDYGYTF. V and J are TRBV7-2 and TRBJ1-2; 8 nucleotides line up with TRBD1. V shed 10 bases and J 3 bases; nucleotides not matched to a gene: 7. There are 13 residues in the CDR3. Germline values: CDR1 SGHTA, CDR2 FQGNSA. Combining the CDR3 with reference TRBV7-2 and TRBJ1-2 gives the whole variable domain GAGVSQSPSNKVTEKGKDVELRCDPISGHTALYWYRQSLGQGLEFLIYFQGNSAPDKSGLPSDRFSAERTGGSVSTLTIQRTQQEDSAVYLCATQGAFDYGYTFGSGTRLTVV.

As regards this clone: This CDR3 is missing its conserved last phenylalanine or tryptophan, likely due to a read error. The DNA is left out, because the CDR3 cannot be placed on it with certainty; the CDR3 is given as TCRdb lists it. This chain uses TRBV23-1 with TRBJ1-3; the D call TRBD1 from the table was never checked on the DNA. TRBV23-1 is recorded as an ORF, its role being uncertain. The CDR3 has 9 amino acids, counting both end residues. CDR3 sequence reads: CANETGEGD.

This rearrangement joins TRBV10-3 to TRBJ2-7; 7 bases are shared with TRBD2. Trimming removed 0 bases from V and 3 bases from J; junction bases left unmatched: 5. CDR1 is ENHRY and CDR2 is SYGVKD in the germline V gene. The CDR3 spans 15 residues. Here the CDR3 reads CAISESSSGSYEQYF. The CDR3 bases are TGTGCCATCAGTGAGTCGTCTAGCGGAAGCTACGAGCAGTACTTC.